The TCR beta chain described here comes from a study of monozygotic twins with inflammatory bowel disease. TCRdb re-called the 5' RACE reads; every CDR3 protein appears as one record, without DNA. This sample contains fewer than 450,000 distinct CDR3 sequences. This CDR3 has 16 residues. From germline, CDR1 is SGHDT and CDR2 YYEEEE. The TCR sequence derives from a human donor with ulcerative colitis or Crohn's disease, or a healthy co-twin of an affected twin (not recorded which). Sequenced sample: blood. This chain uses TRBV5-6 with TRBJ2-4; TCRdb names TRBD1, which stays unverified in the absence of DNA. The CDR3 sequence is CASRAGTGRPKNIQYF.